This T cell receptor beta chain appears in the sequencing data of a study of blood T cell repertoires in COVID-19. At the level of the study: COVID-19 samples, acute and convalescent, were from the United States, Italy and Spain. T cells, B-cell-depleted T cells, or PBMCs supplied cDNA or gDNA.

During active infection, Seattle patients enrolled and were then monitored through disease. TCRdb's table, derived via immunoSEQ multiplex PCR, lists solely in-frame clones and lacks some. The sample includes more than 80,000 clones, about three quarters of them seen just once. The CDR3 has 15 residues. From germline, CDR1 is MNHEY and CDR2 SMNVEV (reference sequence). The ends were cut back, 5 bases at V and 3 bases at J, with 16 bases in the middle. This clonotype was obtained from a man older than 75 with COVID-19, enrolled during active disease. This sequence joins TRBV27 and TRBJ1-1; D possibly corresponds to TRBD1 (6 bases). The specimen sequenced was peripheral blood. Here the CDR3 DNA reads TGTGCCAGCAGTATGAGGGGGTTTGCGGACACTGAAGCTTTCTTT. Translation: CASSMRGFADTEAFF.